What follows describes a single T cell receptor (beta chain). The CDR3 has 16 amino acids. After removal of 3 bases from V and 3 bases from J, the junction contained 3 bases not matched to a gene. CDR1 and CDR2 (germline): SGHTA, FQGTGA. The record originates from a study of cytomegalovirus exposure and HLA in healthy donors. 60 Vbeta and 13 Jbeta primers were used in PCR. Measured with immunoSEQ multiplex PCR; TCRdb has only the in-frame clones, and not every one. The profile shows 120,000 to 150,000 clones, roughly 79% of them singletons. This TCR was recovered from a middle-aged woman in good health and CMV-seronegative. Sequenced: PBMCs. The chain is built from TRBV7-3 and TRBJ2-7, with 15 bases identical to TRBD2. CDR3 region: CASSLTGLAGGYEQYF. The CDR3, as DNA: TGTGCCAGCAGCTTGACGGGACTAGCGGGAGGCTACGAGCAGTACTTC. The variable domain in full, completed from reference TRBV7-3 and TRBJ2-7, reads GAGVSQTPSNKVTEKGKYVELRCDPISGHTALYWYRQSLGQGPEFLIYFQGTGAADDSGLPNDRFFAVRPEGSVSTLKIQRTERGDSAVYLCASSLTGLAGGYEQYFGPGTRLTVT.